The rows below give T cell receptor beta chains drawn from one sample of a study of T cell changes during pregnancy in multiple sclerosis. Method: immunoSEQ multiplex PCR; TCRdb's copy keeps in-frame clones and lacks some. The sample includes around 30,000 clones, 75% to 95% seen only once; the top ten take 3.5% to 4.5%. This specimen consisted of CD8+ T cells from peripheral blood mononuclear cells, obtained in the second trimester of pregnancy. The source of these receptors is a female donor with multiple sclerosis, enrolled in a pregnancy study. CDR3s include the opening cysteine and the closing phenylalanine or tryptophan. D genes are given only for firm matches.

v_call	d_call	j_call	cdr3_nt	cdr3_aa
TRBV5-4	TRBD1	TRBJ2-7	TGTGCCAGCAGCCCGGGACAGGGGAGCTACGAGCAGTACTTC	CASSPGQGSYEQYF
TRBV10-2	TRBD2	TRBJ2-1	TGCGCCAGCTTAAGGACTAGCGGGATCAATGAGCAGTTCTTC	CASLRTSGINEQFF
TRBV28	TRBD2	TRBJ2-1	TGTGCCAGCAGTCATCCGCTAGCGGGCCTTTCCTACAATGAGCAGTTCTTC	CASSHPLAGLSYNEQFF
TRBV13	-	TRBJ2-2	TGTGCCAGCAGCTTAGGCCGCAGGGGGAACACCGGGGAGCTGTTTTTT	CASSLGRRGNTGELFF
TRBV2	TRBD1	TRBJ1-1	TGTGCCAGCAGGGGGACCTTAGACAGGGTAACTGAAGCTTTCTTT	CASRGTLDRVTEAFF
TRBV28	-	TRBJ2-5	TGTGCCAGCAGCCGACCGAGGGAGACCCAGTACTTC	CASSRPRETQYF
TRBV27	-	TRBJ1-1	TGTGCCAGCAGTTTCTGGCATGGGAACACTGAAGCTTTCTTT	CASSFWHGNTEAFF
TRBV6-1	TRBD1	TRBJ2-7	TGTGCCAGCAGGGAGAGGGGGCATTCCTACGAGCAGTACTTC	CASRERGHSYEQYF
TRBV30	TRBD1	TRBJ1-2	TGTGCCTGGAGTGTAGGCGACAGGGATGGCTACACCTTC	CAWSVGDRDGYTF
TRBV19	TRBD2	TRBJ2-1	TGTGCCAGTAGTATGTTCGCGGCGGGAGCCTTATACAATGAGCAGTTCTTC	CASSMFAAGALYNEQFF
TRBV5-1	TRBD2	TRBJ2-2	TGCGCCAGCAGCTTGCGACTAGCGGGGAACACCGGGGAGCTGTTTTTT	CASSLRLAGNTGELFF
TRBV29-1	TRBD2	TRBJ2-1	TGCAGCGTTGAGACTAGCGAGAGCTCCTACAATGAGCAGTTCTTC	CSVETSESSYNEQFF
TRBV28	TRBD2	TRBJ2-3	TGTGCCAGCAGTTTATGGACTAGCCGGAGAGGCGGCACAGATACGCAGTATTTT	CASSLWTSRRGGTDTQYF
TRBV6-1	TRBD1	TRBJ2-7	TGTGCCAGCATTGACAGGGTGAACTACGAGCAGTACTTC	CASIDRVNYEQYF
TRBV5-4	-	TRBJ2-2	TGTGCCAGCAGCTCGTTAGCTACTAACACCGGGGAGCTGTTTTTT	CASSSLATNTGELFF
TRBV19	-	TRBJ2-7	TGTGCCAGTAGTCTAATCCGGGATCTATCCTACGAGCAGTACTTC	CASSLIRDLSYEQYF
TRBV11-2	-	TRBJ2-7	TGTGCCAGCACCGTTAGCGTGACGCATGAGCAGTACTTC	CASTVSVTHEQYF
TRBV2	TRBD1	TRBJ2-1	TGTGCCAGCAGTGAACTACAGGGGGCAGGCGATGAGCAGTTCTTC	CASSELQGAGDEQFF
TRBV27	-	TRBJ2-5	TGTGCCAGCACCCAACGACCGGCTCAACTATGGGAGACCCAGTACTTC	CASTQRPAQLWETQYF
TRBV6-5	TRBD1	TRBJ2-7	TGTGCCAGCAGTACAGGGGCCAATTACGAGCAGTACTTC	CASSTGANYEQYF
TRBV6-5	TRBD1	TRBJ2-7	TGTGCCAGCAGAGGGACAGGGGAGTACGAGCAGTACTTC	CASRGTGEYEQYF
TRBV11-2	-	TRBJ2-7	TGTGCCAGCAGCACGACAGTCTCCTACGAGCAGTACTTC	CASSTTVSYEQYF
TRBV5-1	TRBD2	TRBJ2-1	TGCGCCAGCAGCTTGATTAGGGTGCGGGAGGTGCTCAATGAGCAGTTCTTC	CASSLIRVREVLNEQFF
TRBV7-9	-	TRBJ1-5	TGTGCCAGCAGCCCAGGGGAAGGCAATCAGCCCCAGCATTTT	CASSPGEGNQPQHF
TRBV7-9	-	TRBJ2-7	TGTGCCAGCAGGGAGGGGAGCTCCTACGAGCAGTACTTC	CASREGSSYEQYF
TRBV2	TRBD2	TRBJ2-7	TGTGCCAGCAGTCGGACTAGCGACTCCTACGAGCAGTACTTC	CASSRTSDSYEQYF